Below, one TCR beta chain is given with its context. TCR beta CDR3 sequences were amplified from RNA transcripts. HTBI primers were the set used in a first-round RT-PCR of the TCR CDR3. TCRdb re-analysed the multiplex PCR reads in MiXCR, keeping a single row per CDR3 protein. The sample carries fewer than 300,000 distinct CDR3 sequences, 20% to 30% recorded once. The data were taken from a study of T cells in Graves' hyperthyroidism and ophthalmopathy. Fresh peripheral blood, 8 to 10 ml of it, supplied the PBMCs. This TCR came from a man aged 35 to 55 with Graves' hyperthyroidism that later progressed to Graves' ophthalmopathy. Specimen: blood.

The CDR3 DNA sequence: TGTGCCAGCAGTTACGGCGAAGCGGACAGCCGATATCTGGGGGGCACTGAAGCTTTCTTT. This gives the protein CASSYGEADSRYLGGTEAFF. This rearrangement joins TRBV6-2 or TRBV6-3 to TRBJ1-1, with D perhaps matching TRBD1 (6 bases). Germline V lookup: CDR1 MNHEY, CDR2 SVGEGT. The V end lost 2 bases, the J end lost 4 bases, and 29 bases lay between the germline ends. The CDR3 runs to 20 residues.